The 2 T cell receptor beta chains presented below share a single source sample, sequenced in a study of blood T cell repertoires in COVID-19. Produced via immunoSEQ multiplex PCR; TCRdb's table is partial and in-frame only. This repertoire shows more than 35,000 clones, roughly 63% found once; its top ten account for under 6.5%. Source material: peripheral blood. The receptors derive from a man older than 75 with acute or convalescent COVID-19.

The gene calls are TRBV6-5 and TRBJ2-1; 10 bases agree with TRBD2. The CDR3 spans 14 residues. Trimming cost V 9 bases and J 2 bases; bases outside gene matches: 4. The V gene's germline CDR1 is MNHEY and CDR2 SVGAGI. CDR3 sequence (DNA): TGTGCCAGTGTAGCGGGAGGACCCTACAATGAGCAGTTCTTC. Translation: CASVAGGPYNEQFF.

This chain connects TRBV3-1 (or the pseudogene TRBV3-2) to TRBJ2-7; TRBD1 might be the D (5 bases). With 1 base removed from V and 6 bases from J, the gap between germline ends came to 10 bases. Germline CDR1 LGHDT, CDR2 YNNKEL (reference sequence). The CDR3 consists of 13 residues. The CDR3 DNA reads TGTGCCAGCAGCCAAGGGTTAGGGGTCGAGCAGTACTTC. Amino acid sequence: CASSQGLGVEQYF.